This entry features one T cell receptor beta chain sequence. J was trimmed by 7 bases and V by 5 bases; bases with no gene match: 8. The CDR3 spans 15 residues. Per the germline V gene, CDR1 is MNHEY and CDR2 is SVGAGI. This entry comes from a study of blood T cell repertoires in COVID-19. For the study at large: COVID-19 samples collected from the United States, Italy and Spain covered acute and convalescent phases. In each case, the material was cDNA or gDNA derived from T cells, B-cell-depleted T cells, or PBMCs.

Libraries were prepared by immunoSEQ multiplex PCR; TCRdb keeps only in-frame clonotypes and omits some of them. The table lists some 180,000 clones, 88% of them singletons. Input material: peripheral blood. This receptor was identified in a man over 45 with COVID-19, enrolled during active disease. V is TRBV6-5 and J is TRBJ1-5; 10 positions match TRBD1. The CDR3 region is CASSTSGTGVQPQHF. The CDR3 nucleotides are TGTGCCAGCAGTACTTCCGGGACAGGGGTCCAGCCCCAGCATTTT.